These T cell receptor beta chains were read from a single sample in a study of CD8+CD57+ T cells in acquired aplastic anemia. TCRdb ran MiXCR on the reads and lists one entry per CDR3 protein. The sample consists of approximately 200,000 distinct CDR3 sequences, about three fifths of them appearing once. Sequencing input: sorted CD4+, CD8+, or CD8+CD57+ T cells (not recorded which) from PBMCs. Receptors originate from a human donor with severe aplastic anemia or a healthy control (not recorded which). Both conserved end residues are part of each CDR3. Each record gives: D gene, V gene, J gene, clone size, CDR3 protein, CDR3 DNA. The D gene is left open where the match is weak. Clone size, where shown, is once, few, many, or a class for clones that have expanded.

d_call: -
v_call: TRBV29-1
j_call: TRBJ2-2
clone_size: few
cdr3_aa: CSVEQVHGELFF
cdr3_nt: TGCAGCGTTGAGCAGGTCCACGGGGAGCTGTTTTTT

d_call: TRBD2
v_call: TRBV20-1
j_call: TRBJ2-7
clone_size: -
cdr3_aa: CSASIAGDYEQYF
cdr3_nt: TGCAGTGCTAGTATAGCGGGGGACTACGAGCAGTACTTC

d_call: -
v_call: TRBV20-1
j_call: TRBJ2-7
clone_size: -
cdr3_aa: CSARAADSYEQYF
cdr3_nt: TGCAGTGCTAGAGCGGCCGACTCCTACGAGCAGTACTTC

d_call: TRBD2
v_call: TRBV7-3
j_call: TRBJ2-5
clone_size: -
cdr3_aa: CASSPGLAETQYF
cdr3_nt: TGTGCCAGCAGCCCGGGACTAGCGGAGACCCAGTACTTC

d_call: TRBD2
v_call: TRBV7-6
j_call: TRBJ2-7
clone_size: -
cdr3_aa: CASSLAGVAYEQYF
cdr3_nt: TGTGCCAGCAGCCTAGCGGGGGTCGCCTACGAGCAGTACTTC

d_call: TRBD1
v_call: TRBV10-3
j_call: TRBJ2-4
clone_size: -
cdr3_aa: CASSEGTGGFQYF
cdr3_nt: TGTGCCAGCAGTGAGGGGACAGGCGGATTTCAGTACTTC

d_call: TRBD2
v_call: TRBV7-2
j_call: TRBJ2-3
clone_size: -
cdr3_aa: CASSLPTSGGGTDTQYF
cdr3_nt: TGTGCCAGCAGCCTTCCTACTAGCGGGGGTGGGACAGATACGCAGTATTTT

d_call: TRBD1
v_call: TRBV20-1
j_call: TRBJ1-2
clone_size: -
cdr3_aa: CSAKRDRAFGYTF
cdr3_nt: TGCAGTGCTAAGCGGGACAGGGCTTTTGGCTACACCTTC

d_call: -
v_call: TRBV2
j_call: TRBJ1-2
clone_size: -
cdr3_aa: CASREGLKGYTF
cdr3_nt: TGTGCCAGCAGGGAGGGGCTGAAGGGCTACACCTTC

d_call: -
v_call: TRBV10-3
j_call: TRBJ2-2
clone_size: -
cdr3_aa: CAIQGNTGELFF
cdr3_nt: TGTGCCATCCAGGGAAACACCGGGGAGCTGTTTTTT

d_call: TRBD1
v_call: TRBV15
j_call: TRBJ1-6
clone_size: few
cdr3_aa: CATSGQQGADNSPLHF
cdr3_nt: TGTGCCACCAGCGGGCAACAGGGGGCGGATAATTCACCCCTCCACTTT

d_call: TRBD2
v_call: TRBV20-1
j_call: TRBJ2-1
clone_size: -
cdr3_aa: CSARTGTSGYNEQFF
cdr3_nt: TGCAGTGCTAGAACCGGGACTAGCGGCTACAATGAGCAGTTCTTC

d_call: -
v_call: TRBV6-5
j_call: TRBJ2-5
clone_size: -
cdr3_aa: CASSPIDQETQYF
cdr3_nt: TGTGCCAGCAGTCCCATTGACCAAGAGACCCAGTACTTC

d_call: TRBD1
v_call: TRBV2
j_call: TRBJ1-1
clone_size: -
cdr3_aa: CASSVGDRVTEAFF
cdr3_nt: TGTGCCAGCAGCGTCGGGGACAGGGTCACTGAAGCTTTCTTT

d_call: -
v_call: TRBV7-9
j_call: TRBJ2-7
clone_size: -
cdr3_aa: CASSLMSTGEQYF
cdr3_nt: TGTGCCAGCAGCTTAATGTCAACGGGCGAGCAGTACTTC

d_call: -
v_call: TRBV20-1
j_call: TRBJ1-5
clone_size: -
cdr3_aa: CSAGGKIDNQPQHF
cdr3_nt: TGCAGTGCTGGAGGGAAGATTGACAATCAGCCCCAGCATTTT

d_call: -
v_call: TRBV20-1
j_call: TRBJ2-7
clone_size: few
cdr3_aa: CSASPRGRDYEQYF
cdr3_nt: TGCAGTGCTAGCCCAAGGGGCAGAGATTACGAGCAGTACTTC

d_call: TRBD1
v_call: TRBV7-9
j_call: TRBJ1-2
clone_size: -
cdr3_aa: CASGRDSGLDGYTF
cdr3_nt: TGTGCCAGCGGCCGGGACAGTGGATTGGATGGCTACACCTTC

d_call: -
v_call: TRBV7-2
j_call: TRBJ2-7
clone_size: -
cdr3_aa: CASSLPGGGEQYF
cdr3_nt: TGTGCCAGCAGCTTACCCGGGGGCGGCGAGCAGTACTTC

d_call: -
v_call: TRBV9
j_call: TRBJ1-1
clone_size: -
cdr3_aa: CASSVEMRTEAFF
cdr3_nt: TGTGCCAGCAGCGTAGAGATGCGGACTGAAGCTTTCTTT

d_call: -
v_call: TRBV5-5
j_call: TRBJ2-3
clone_size: -
cdr3_aa: CASSWGDNTDTQYF
cdr3_nt: TGTGCCAGCAGCTGGGGGGACAACACAGATACGCAGTATTTT

d_call: -
v_call: TRBV2
j_call: TRBJ1-1
clone_size: once
cdr3_aa: CASTLRRMNTEAFF
cdr3_nt: TGTGCCAGCACCCTAAGAAGAATGAACACTGAAGCTTTCTTT

d_call: -
v_call: TRBV2
j_call: TRBJ2-5
clone_size: -
cdr3_aa: CASRGTAQETQYF
cdr3_nt: TGTGCCAGCAGAGGGACGGCCCAAGAGACCCAGTACTTC

d_call: -
v_call: TRBV7-2
j_call: TRBJ1-5
clone_size: many
cdr3_aa: CASSSGHINQPQHF
cdr3_nt: TGTGCCAGCAGCTCAGGACACATCAATCAGCCCCAGCATTTT

d_call: -
v_call: TRBV7-9
j_call: TRBJ2-7
clone_size: -
cdr3_aa: CASSLVGREKQYF
cdr3_nt: TGTGCCAGCAGCTTAGTTGGCAGGGAGAAGCAGTACTTC

d_call: TRBD1
v_call: TRBV29-1
j_call: TRBJ1-2
clone_size: -
cdr3_aa: CSGRTGGEGGYTF
cdr3_nt: TGCAGCGGTAGAACAGGGGGCGAAGGTGGCTACACCTTC

d_call: -
v_call: TRBV20-1
j_call: TRBJ2-7
clone_size: -
cdr3_aa: CSAREGGPRDEQYF
cdr3_nt: TGCAGTGCTAGAGAGGGCGGTCCTCGGGACGAGCAGTACTTC

d_call: -
v_call: TRBV7-9
j_call: TRBJ2-1
clone_size: -
cdr3_aa: CASSLGEDEQFF
cdr3_nt: TGTGCCAGCAGCCTTGGAGAAGATGAGCAGTTCTTC